The following is a TCR beta chain sequence with its context. The antigen remains undetermined. The data were taken from a study of CXCR3-negative and CXCR3-positive naive CD8 T cells. At the level of the study: Total TRB output reached 150 million or so reads, about 1.5 +/- 0.3 million per library. Overall study findings and caveats: Naive cells with CXCR3 showed TRB CDR3s that were more hydrophobic than those in CXCR3-negative naive cells. Within a donor, both naive subsets shared TRBV-TRBJ usage, unlike memory cells.

The CDR3 has 14 amino acids. Germline values: CDR1 DFQATT, CDR2 SNEGSKA (reference sequence). The libraries of TRB cDNA were prepared using 5' RACE with UMI labels. TCRdb processed the 5' RACE reads again and assigns one entry to each CDR3 protein, with no DNA. This listing includes under 150,000 distinct CDR3 sequences. Naive CD8+ T cells showed CD45RO-CCR7+CD27+CD95-. The TCR originated in a human donor in good health. Some clones in this sample may be carry-over from other donors' samples. Sequencing was carried out using naive CXCR3+ CD8+ T cells from blood. As for subset: CD45RO-CCR7+CD27+CD95- naive CD8+ T cells expressing CXCR3 (TNR3+). The rearrangement joins TRBV20-1 to TRBJ2-1. Here the CDR3 reads CSARSGSPYNEQFF.